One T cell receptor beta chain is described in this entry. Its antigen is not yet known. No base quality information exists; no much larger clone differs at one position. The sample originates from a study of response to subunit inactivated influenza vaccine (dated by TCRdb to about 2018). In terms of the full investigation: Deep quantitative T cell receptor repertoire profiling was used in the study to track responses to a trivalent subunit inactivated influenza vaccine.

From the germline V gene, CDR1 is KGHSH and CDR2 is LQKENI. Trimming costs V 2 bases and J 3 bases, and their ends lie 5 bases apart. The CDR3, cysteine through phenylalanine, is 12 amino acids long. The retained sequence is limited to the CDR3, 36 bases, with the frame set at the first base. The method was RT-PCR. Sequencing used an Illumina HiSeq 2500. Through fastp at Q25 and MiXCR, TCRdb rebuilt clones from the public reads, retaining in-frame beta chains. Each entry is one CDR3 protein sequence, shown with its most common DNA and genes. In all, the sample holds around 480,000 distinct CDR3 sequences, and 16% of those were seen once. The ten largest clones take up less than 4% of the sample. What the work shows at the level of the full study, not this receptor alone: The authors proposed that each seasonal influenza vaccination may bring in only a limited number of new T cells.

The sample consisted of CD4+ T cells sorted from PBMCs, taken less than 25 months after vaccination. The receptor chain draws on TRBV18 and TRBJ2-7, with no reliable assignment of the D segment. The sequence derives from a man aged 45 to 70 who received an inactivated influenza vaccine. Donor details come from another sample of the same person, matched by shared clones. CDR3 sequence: CASSPSLYEQYF. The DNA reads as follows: TGTGCCAGCTCACCAAGCCTCTACGAGCAGTACTTC. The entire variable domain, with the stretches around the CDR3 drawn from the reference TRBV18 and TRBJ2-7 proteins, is NAGVMQNPRHLVRRRGQEARLRCSPMKGHSHVYWYRQLPEEGLKFMVYLQKENIIDESGMPKERFSAEFPKEGPSILRIQQVVRGDSAAYFCASSPSLYEQYFGPGTRLTVT.